The clone carrying this T cell receptor (beta chain) has a handful of counts. What it recognizes is unknown. The data originate from a study of blood T cells in healthy people across ages. The CDR3 consists of 14 residues. Study outcomes and limitations: Using unsorted PBMCs precluded a conclusive naive versus antigen-experienced comparison.

Every participating donor contributed roughly 10 milliliters of peripheral blood through a draw. A second about 7 to 11 cycle PCR used barcoded and J-beta primers. Each CDR3 protein is one row after TCRdb ran MiXCR on the 5' RACE reads. Among about 800,000 distinct CDR3 sequences listed, around a quarter were seen once. These same records also appear under a second study, on T cells of mothers and their children. That work adds: Normalized overlap was always slightly, never significantly, higher in related than unrelated mother-child pairs.

The receptor was isolated from a boy between 10 and 17 years old in good health. The genes are TRBV12-3 or TRBV12-4 and TRBJ2-5; TRBD2 agrees at 11 bases. The J call is in doubt because the DNA end fits TRBJ2-7 better. Sequencing input: blood. The CDR3 DNA reads as TGTGCCAGCAGGGGGACTAGCGGAGCCCACGAGCAGTACTTC. The encoded protein is CASRGTSGAHEQYF.